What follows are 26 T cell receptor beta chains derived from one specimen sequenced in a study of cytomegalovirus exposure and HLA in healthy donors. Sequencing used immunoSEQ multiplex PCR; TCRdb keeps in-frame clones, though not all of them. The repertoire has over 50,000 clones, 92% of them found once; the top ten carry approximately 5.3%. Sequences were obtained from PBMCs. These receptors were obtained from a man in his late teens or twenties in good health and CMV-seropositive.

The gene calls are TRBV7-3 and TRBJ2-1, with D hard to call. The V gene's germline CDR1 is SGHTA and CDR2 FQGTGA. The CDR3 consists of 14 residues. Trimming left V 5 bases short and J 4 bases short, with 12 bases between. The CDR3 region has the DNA TGTGCCAGCAGCGCCCAGACTCAATACAATGAGCAGTTCTTC. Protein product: CASSAQTQYNEQFF.

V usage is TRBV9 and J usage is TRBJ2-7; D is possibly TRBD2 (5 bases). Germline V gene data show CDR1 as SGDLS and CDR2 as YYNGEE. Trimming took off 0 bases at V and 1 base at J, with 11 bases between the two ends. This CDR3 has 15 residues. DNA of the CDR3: TGTGCCAGCAGCGTAGTCGGGGAATCGTCCTACGAGCAGTACTTC. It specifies CASSVVGESSYEQYF.

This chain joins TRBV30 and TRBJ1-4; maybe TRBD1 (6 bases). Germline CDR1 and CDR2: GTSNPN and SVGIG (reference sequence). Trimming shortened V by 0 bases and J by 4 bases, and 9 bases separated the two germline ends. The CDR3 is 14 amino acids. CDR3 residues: CAWSVQGFNEKLFF. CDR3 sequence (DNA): TGTGCCTGGAGTGTACAGGGATTTAATGAAAAACTGTTTTTT. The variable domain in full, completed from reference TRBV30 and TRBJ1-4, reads SQTIHQWPATLVQPVGSPLSLECTVEGTSNPNLYWYRQAAGRGLQLLFYSVGIGQISSEVPQNLSASRPQDRQFILSSKKLLLSDSGFYLCAWSVQGFNEKLFFGSGTQLSVL.

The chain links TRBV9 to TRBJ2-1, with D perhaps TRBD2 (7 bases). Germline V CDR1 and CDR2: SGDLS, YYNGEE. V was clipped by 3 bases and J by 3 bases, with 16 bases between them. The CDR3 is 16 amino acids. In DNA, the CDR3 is TGTGCCAGCAGCGCCCCCCAGGGAGGGGGCTACAATGAGCAGTTCTTC. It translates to CASSAPQGGGYNEQFF.

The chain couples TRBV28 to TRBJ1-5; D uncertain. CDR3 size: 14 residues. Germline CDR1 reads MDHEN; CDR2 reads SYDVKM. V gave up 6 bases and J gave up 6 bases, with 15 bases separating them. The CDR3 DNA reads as TGTGCCAGCAGGTTAGGTGGGGAGGGTCAGCCCCAGCATTTT. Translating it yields CASRLGGEGQPQHF. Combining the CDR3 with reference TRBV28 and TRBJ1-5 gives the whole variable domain DVKVTQSSRYLVKRTGEKVFLECVQDMDHENMFWYRQDPGLGLRLIYFSYDVKMKEKGDIPEGYSVSREKKERFSLILESASTNQTSMYLCASRLGGEGQPQHFGDGTRLSIL.

The chain's CDR3 is CASSIVGRKNYGYTF. The CDR3 DNA reads as TGTGCCAGTAGTATAGTGGGCAGGAAGAACTATGGCTACACCTTC. The gene calls are TRBV19 and TRBJ1-2; D uncertain. The CDR3 has 15 amino acids. Germline CDR1 and CDR2: LNHDA and SQIVND (reference sequence). The V and J ends lost 1 base and 2 bases respectively, with 11 bases between them.

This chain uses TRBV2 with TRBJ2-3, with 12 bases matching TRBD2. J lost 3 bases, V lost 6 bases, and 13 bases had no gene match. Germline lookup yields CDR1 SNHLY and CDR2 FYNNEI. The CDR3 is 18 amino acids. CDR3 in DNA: TGTGCCAGCAGCGACATGAGCCTAGCGGGAGGGTATACAGATACGCAGTATTTT. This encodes CASSDMSLAGGYTDTQYF.

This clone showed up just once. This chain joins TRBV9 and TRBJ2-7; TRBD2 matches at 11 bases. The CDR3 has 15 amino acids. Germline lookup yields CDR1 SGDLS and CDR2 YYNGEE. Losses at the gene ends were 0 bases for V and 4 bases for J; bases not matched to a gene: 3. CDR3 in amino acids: CASSVEGTSGYEQYF. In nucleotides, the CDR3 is TGTGCCAGCAGCGTAGAAGGGACTAGCGGTTACGAGCAGTACTTC. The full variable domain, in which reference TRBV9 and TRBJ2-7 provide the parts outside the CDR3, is DSGVTQTPKHLITATGQRVTLRCSPRSGDLSVYWYQQSLDQGLQFLIQYYNGEERAKGNILERFSAQQFPDLHSELNLSSLELGDSALYFCASSVEGTSGYEQYFGPGTRLTVT.

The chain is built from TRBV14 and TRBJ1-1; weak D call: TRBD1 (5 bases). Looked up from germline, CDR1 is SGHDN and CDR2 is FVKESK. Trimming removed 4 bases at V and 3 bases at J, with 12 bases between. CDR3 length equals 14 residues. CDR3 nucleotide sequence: TGTGCCAGCAGCCCCCTCGGGGGTGACACTGAAGCTTTCTTT. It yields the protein CASSPLGGDTEAFF.

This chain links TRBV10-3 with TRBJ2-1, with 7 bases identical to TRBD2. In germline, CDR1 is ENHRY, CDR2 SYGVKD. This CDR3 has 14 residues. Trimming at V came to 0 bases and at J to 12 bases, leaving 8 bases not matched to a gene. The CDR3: CAISESNLAEVQFF. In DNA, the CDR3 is TGTGCCATCAGTGAGTCGAATCTAGCGGAGGTGCAGTTCTTC.

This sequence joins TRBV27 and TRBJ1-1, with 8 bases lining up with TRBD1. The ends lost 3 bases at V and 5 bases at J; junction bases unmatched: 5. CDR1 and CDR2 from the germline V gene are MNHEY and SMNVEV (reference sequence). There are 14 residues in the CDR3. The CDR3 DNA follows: TGTGCCAGCAGTTTCACAGGGGGTCGGACTGAAGCTTTCTTT. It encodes CASSFTGGRTEAFF.

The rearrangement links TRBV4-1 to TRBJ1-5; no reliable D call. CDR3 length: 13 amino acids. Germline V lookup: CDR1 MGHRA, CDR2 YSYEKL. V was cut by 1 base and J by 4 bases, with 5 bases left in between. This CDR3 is CASSQVKNQPQHF. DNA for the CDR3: TGCGCCAGCAGCCAAGTCAAAAATCAGCCCCAGCATTTT.

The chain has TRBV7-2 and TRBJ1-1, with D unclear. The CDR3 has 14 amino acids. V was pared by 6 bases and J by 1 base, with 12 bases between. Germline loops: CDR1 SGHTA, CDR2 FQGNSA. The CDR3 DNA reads TGTGCCAGCAGGATCGACTTCGGGAACACTGAAGCTTTCTTT. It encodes CASRIDFGNTEAFF. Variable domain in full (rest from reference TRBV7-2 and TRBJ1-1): GAGVSQSPSNKVTEKGKDVELRCDPISGHTALYWYRQSLGQGLEFLIYFQGNSAPDKSGLPSDRFSAERTGGSVSTLTIQRTQQEDSAVYLCASRIDFGNTEAFFGQGTRLTVV.

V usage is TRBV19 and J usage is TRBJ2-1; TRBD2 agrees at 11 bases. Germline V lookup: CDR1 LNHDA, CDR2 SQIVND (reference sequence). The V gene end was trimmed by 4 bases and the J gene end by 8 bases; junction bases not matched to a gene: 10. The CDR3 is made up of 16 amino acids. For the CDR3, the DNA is TGTGCCAGTAGTACGATAACTAGCGGGAGTTTACATGAGCAGTTCTTC. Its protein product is CASSTITSGSLHEQFF.

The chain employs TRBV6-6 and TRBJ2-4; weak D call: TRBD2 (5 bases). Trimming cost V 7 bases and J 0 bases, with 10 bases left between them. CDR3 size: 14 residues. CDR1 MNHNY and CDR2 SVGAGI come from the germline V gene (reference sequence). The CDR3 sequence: CASTEALAKNIQYF. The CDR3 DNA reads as TGTGCCAGCACGGAGGCCCTAGCCAAAAACATTCAGTACTTC.

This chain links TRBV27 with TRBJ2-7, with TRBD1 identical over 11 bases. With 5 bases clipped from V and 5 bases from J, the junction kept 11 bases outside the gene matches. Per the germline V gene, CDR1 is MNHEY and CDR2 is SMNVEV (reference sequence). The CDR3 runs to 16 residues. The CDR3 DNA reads TGTGCCAGCAGTCCATTACCGGGACAGGGGGATCACGAGCAGTACTTC. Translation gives CASSPLPGQGDHEQYF.

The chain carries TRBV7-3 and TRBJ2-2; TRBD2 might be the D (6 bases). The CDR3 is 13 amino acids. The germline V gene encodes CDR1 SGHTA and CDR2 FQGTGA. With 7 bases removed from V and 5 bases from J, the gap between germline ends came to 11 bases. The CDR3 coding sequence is TGTGCCAGCACCACGGGACTTACCGGGGAGCTGTTTTTT. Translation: CASTTGLTGELFF.

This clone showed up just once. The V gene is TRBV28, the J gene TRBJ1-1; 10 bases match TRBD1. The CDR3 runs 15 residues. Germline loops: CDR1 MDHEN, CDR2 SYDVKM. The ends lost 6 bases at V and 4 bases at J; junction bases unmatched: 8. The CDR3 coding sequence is TGTGCCAGCAGACCTGGGACAGGGGCAGGCACTGAAGCTTTCTTT. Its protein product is CASRPGTGAGTEAFF.

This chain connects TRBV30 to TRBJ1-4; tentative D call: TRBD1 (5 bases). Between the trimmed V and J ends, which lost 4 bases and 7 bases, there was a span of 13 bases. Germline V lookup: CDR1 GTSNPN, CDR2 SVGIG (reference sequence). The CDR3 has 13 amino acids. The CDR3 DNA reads TGTGCCTGGAACCTGGGGCTCGGTGAAAAACTGTTTTTT. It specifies CAWNLGLGEKLFF.

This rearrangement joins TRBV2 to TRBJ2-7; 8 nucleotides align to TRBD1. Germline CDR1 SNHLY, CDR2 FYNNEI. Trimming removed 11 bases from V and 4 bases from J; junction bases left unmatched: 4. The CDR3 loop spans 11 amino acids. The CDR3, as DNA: TGTGCCGGCGGACAGGGATACGAGCAGTACTTC. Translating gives CAGGQGYEQYF.

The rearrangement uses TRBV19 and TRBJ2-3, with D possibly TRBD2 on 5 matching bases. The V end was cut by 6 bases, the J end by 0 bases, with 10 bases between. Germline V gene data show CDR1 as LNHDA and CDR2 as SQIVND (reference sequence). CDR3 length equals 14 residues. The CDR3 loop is CASRRTPSTDTQYF. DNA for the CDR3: TGTGCCAGTAGGCGGACTCCTAGCACAGATACGCAGTATTTT.

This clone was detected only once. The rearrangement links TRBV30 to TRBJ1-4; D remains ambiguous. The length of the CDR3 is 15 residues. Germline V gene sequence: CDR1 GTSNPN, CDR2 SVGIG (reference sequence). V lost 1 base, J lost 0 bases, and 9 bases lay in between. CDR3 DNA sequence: TGTGCCTGGAGTGAATACATCCCAACTAATGAAAAACTGTTTTTT. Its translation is CAWSEYIPTNEKLFF.

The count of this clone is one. DNA for the CDR3: TGTGCCAGCAGTGTTGGTAGCGGGGCCAACAATGAGCAGTTCTTC. It yields the protein CASSVGSGANNEQFF. The chain carries TRBV2 and TRBJ2-1, with 8 bases fitting TRBD2. This CDR3 comprises 15 residues. The germline V gene encodes CDR1 SNHLY and CDR2 FYNNEI. The V segment lost 4 bases and the J segment 5 bases; nucleotides outside the gene matches: 7.

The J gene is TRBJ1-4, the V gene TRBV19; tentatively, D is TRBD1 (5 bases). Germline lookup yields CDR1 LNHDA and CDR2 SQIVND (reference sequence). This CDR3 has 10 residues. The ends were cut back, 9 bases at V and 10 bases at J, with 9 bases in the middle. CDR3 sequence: CASAGGKLFF. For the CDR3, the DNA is TGTGCCAGCGCGGGGGGAAAACTGTTTTTT.

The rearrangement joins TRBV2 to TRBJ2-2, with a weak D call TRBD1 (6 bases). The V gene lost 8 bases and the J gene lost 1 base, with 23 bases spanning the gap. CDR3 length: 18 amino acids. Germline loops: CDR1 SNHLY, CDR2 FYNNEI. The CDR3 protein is CASSLTTGFYLNTGELFF. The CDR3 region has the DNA TGTGCCAGCTCCCTAACGACAGGATTTTACCTGAACACCGGGGAGCTGTTTTTT. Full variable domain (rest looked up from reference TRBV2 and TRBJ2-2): EPEVTQTPSHQVTQMGQEVILRCVPISNHLYFYWYRQILGQKVEFLVSFYNNEISEKSEIFDDQFSVERPDGSNFTLKIRSTKLEDSAMYFCASSLTTGFYLNTGELFFGEGSRLTVL.

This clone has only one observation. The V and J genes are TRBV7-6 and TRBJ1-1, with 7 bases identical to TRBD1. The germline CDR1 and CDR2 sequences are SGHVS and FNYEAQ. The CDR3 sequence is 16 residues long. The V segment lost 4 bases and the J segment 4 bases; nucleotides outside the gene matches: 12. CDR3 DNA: TGTGCCAGCAGCTATCCAGGCACAGGGGAATTCACTGAAGCTTTCTTT. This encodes CASSYPGTGEFTEAFF.